The 13 T cell receptor beta chains below come from one sample, sequenced in a study of post-analysis software for immune sequencing data. Their antigen targets remain unknown. Unique molecular identifiers featured in each of the TCR beta cDNA libraries. TCRdb ran MiXCR on the PCR reads and lists one entry per CDR3 protein. The sample holds about 540,000 distinct CDR3 sequences, roughly 34% seen once. Study-wide results and caveats: In patients, about 5 TRBV segments were more frequent than in controls, with TRBV5-6, TRBV5-1 and TRBV20-1 among them.

The sample comprised blood. These receptors were collected from a girl between 2 and 17 years old with multiple sclerosis.

The chain employs TRBV28 and TRBJ1-6, with a weak D call TRBD1 (5 bases). Germline CDR1 MDHEN, CDR2 SYDVKM. The germline V and J ends were trimmed by 5 bases and 7 bases, with 9 bases remaining between them. CDR3 length equals 13 residues. The CDR3 DNA follows: TGTGCCAGCAGTAAGACAGTGAATTCACCCCTCCACTTT. Protein: CASSKTVNSPLHF.

This clonotype was counted a few times. The rearrangement links TRBV20-1 to TRBJ2-5, with TRBD1 identical over 9 bases. The CDR3 runs to 15 residues. Germline CDR1 and CDR2: DFQATT and SNEGSKA (reference sequence). The CDR3 bases are TGCAGCGGACCCGACGTAGGGACAGGGACAGAGACCCAGTACTTC. It encodes CSGPDVGTGTETQYF.

The gene calls are TRBV7-2 and TRBJ1-2, with 7 bases lining up with TRBD1. Germline V gene sequence: CDR1 SGHTA, CDR2 FQGNSA. Trimming removed 2 bases from V and 8 bases from J; junction bases left unmatched: 8. There are 14 residues in the CDR3. The CDR3 spells CASSLYTGDLGYTF. DNA for the CDR3: TGTGCCAGCAGCTTATACACAGGGGATTTGGGCTACACCTTC.

The genes are TRBV29-1 and TRBJ2-1; 8 nucleotides line up with TRBD2. Losses at the gene ends were 4 bases for V and 5 bases for J; bases not matched to a gene: 7. The CDR3 has 14 amino acids. Germline CDR1 and CDR2: SQVTM and ANQGSEA. CDR3 nucleotides: TGCAGCGTTGTGCGGACTAGCTCTAACAATGAGCAGTTCTTC. Residues: CSVVRTSSNNEQFF.

This clonotype was seen only a few times. The rearrangement joins TRBV29-1 to TRBJ2-1; 13 nucleotides line up with TRBD2. The CDR3 contains 16 residues. V dropped 6 bases and J dropped 1; count of bases not matched to a gene: 6. Germline CDR1 is SQVTM and CDR2 is ANQGSEA. This CDR3 is CSVGTSGETSYNEQFF. The DNA for the CDR3 is TGCAGCGTGGGGACTAGCGGGGAAACATCCTACAATGAGCAGTTCTTC.

A word on this clonotype: The junction shows a germline mismatch at one end, possibly a read error. The chain links TRBV20-1 to TRBJ2-3; D unclear. The CDR3 contains 14 residues. CDR1 and CDR2 from the germline V gene are DFQATT and SNEGSKA (reference sequence). CDR3 DNA: TGCAGTGCTGGAGACGAAGTTAGCACAGATACGCAGTATTTT. Its translation: CSAGDEVSTDTQYF.

The chain joins TRBV6-6 to TRBJ2-5; D possibly matches TRBD1 or TRBD2 (5 bases each). Between the trimmed V and J ends, which lost 2 bases and 5 bases, there was a span of 18 bases. The CDR3 is 16 amino acids. CDR1 is MNHNY and CDR2 is SVGAGI in the germline V gene (reference sequence). For the CDR3, the DNA is TGTGCCAGCAGTTACCCTTCCTCAGGGAGTGGCGAGACCCAGTACTTC. Protein sequence: CASSYPSSGSGETQYF.

V usage is TRBV20-1 and J usage is TRBJ2-7; TRBD2 aligns across 9 bases. Germline V lookup: CDR1 DFQATT, CDR2 SNEGSKA (reference sequence). The CDR3 consists of 13 residues. The CDR3 is CTGKASGTYEQYF. In DNA form, the CDR3 reads TGCACCGGGAAGGCTAGCGGGACATACGAGCAGTACTTC.

The chain uses TRBV10-3 and TRBJ1-2; no firm D call. The V end lost 7 bases, the J end lost 2 bases, and 17 bases lay between the germline ends. There are 15 residues in the CDR3. CDR1 is ENHRY and CDR2 is SYGVKD in the germline V gene. CDR3 residues: CAINAVSVQNYGYTF. The DNA of the CDR3 is TGTGCCATCAATGCGGTCTCCGTTCAGAACTATGGCTACACCTTC.

The rearrangement links TRBV7-2 to TRBJ2-6; possible D gene TRBD1, 6 bases. Germline V gene lookup returns CDR1 SGHTA and CDR2 FQGNSA. The CDR3 sequence is 16 residues long. The V gene lost 3 bases and the J gene lost 4 bases, with 13 bases spanning the gap. The CDR3 DNA reads TGTGCCAGCAGCTTCCAGGGGACCTCCGGGGCCAACGTCCTGACTTTC. Translation gives CASSFQGTSGANVLTF.

The gene calls are TRBV6-1 and TRBJ2-4; D is unclear. The length of the CDR3 is 14 residues. Germline V gene lookup returns CDR1 MNHNS and CDR2 SASEGT. V was trimmed by 1 base and J by 7 bases, leaving 11 bases between them. CDR3 protein: CASSEGGSGNIQYF. The CDR3 DNA reads TGTGCCAGCAGTGAAGGAGGCTCCGGGAACATTCAGTACTTC.

This clonotype turned up a few times. The chain links TRBV29-1 to TRBJ2-1; a weak D match, TRBD2 (6 bases). The CDR3 is 13 residues long. Per germline, CDR1 SQVTM and CDR2 ANQGSEA. V was shortened by 7 bases and J by 9 bases, with 19 bases between the two germline ends. The CDR3, as DNA: TGCAGCGGACTAGTGGGGGAAAAGGCTGAGCAGTTCTTC. Translated: CSGLVGEKAEQFF.

V is TRBV6-1 and J is TRBJ1-4; D unclear. Trimming cost V 6 bases and J 0 bases, with 8 bases left between them. The length of the CDR3 is 14 residues. The germline CDR1 and CDR2 sequences are MNHNS and SASEGT. Here the CDR3 reads CASSPVATNEKLFF. CDR3 sequence (DNA): TGTGCCAGCAGCCCCGTGGCAACTAATGAAAAACTGTTTTTT.